These T cell receptor beta chains were read from a single sample in a study of cytomegalovirus exposure and HLA in healthy donors. Sequenced by immunoSEQ multiplex PCR; TCRdb stores in-frame clones only, minus some. Its table lists approximately 58,000 clones. The sample comprised PBMCs. Receptors were obtained from a woman aged 18-35 years in good health and CMV-seronegative. Both conserved end residues are part of each CDR3. The order of the fields is D gene, J gene, V gene, CDR3 protein, CDR3 DNA. D genes are given only for firm matches.

. | TRBJ2-7 | TRBV15 | CATSRVLALSYEQYF | TGTGCCACCAGCAGAGTTCTAGCCTTGTCCTACGAGCAGTACTTC
TRBD2 | TRBJ2-7 | TRBV6-5 | CASSAGPGTNDEQYF | TGTGCCAGCAGTGCCGGCCCCGGGACTAACGACGAGCAGTACTTC
TRBD1 | TRBJ1-1 | TRBV12-5 | CASGLPLPGTGDGGAFF | TGTGCTAGTGGTTTGCCCCTTCCCGGGACAGGAGACGGGGGAGCTTTCTTT
. | TRBJ2-3 | TRBV6-1 | CASSSGLDTDTQYF | TGTGCCAGCTCCAGCGGGCTCGACACAGATACGCAGTATTTT
TRBD1 | TRBJ2-2 | TRBV6-6 | CASSTDRGGSGELFF | TGTGCCAGCAGTACCGACAGGGGAGGTAGCGGGGAGCTGTTTTTT
. | TRBJ1-1 | TRBV5-1 | CASSLVQGGTEAFF | TGCGCCAGCAGCTTGGTACAGGGCGGCACTGAAGCTTTCTTT
TRBD2 | TRBJ2-4 | TRBV5-4 | CASSSGGLSRGNIQYF | TGTGCCAGCAGCTCGGGGGGACTCTCGAGGGGAAACATTCAGTACTTC
TRBD1 | TRBJ1-3 | TRBV28 | CASSPRDSLGNTIYF | TGTGCCAGCAGTCCCCGGGACAGCCTTGGAAACACCATATATTTT
TRBD2 | TRBJ2-7 | TRBV25-1 | CASSEPGAGLAGEKQYF | TGTGCCAGCAGTGAACCTGGAGCTGGACTAGCGGGGGAAAAGCAGTACTTC
. | TRBJ1-4 | TRBV5-1 | CASSLEQSNEKLFF | TGCGCCAGCAGCTTGGAACAGTCGAATGAAAAACTGTTTTTT
. | TRBJ1-2 | TRBV6-1 | CASTQSWGDKYGYTF | TGTGCCAGCACCCAGTCGTGGGGGGATAAGTATGGCTACACCTTC
TRBD1 | TRBJ2-7 | TRBV4-1 | CASSRQGGDREQYF | TGCGCCAGCAGCCGACAGGGGGGCGATAGGGAGCAGTACTTC
. | TRBJ1-2 | TRBV7-9 | CASSFPLPDYGYTF | TGTGCCAGCAGCTTCCCACTGCCCGACTATGGCTACACCTTC
. | TRBJ1-2 | TRBV19 | CASSVTHRGTIYGYTF | TGTGCCAGTAGTGTAACCCACCGAGGCACAATCTATGGCTACACCTTC
TRBD1 | TRBJ1-3 | TRBV9 | CASSDRDRPLSGNTIYF | TGTGCCAGCAGCGACCGGGACAGGCCACTCTCTGGAAACACCATATATTTT
TRBD2 | TRBJ2-2 | TRBV5-4 | CASSLGSSGRGTGELFF | TGTGCCAGCAGCTTGGGATCTAGCGGGAGAGGCACCGGGGAGCTGTTTTTT
. | TRBJ2-7 | TRBV9 | CASSASSTASYEQYF | TGTGCCAGCAGCGCATCCTCGACAGCGTCCTACGAGCAGTACTTC
. | TRBJ1-6 | TRBV5-1 | CASSPTVGLNSPLHF | TGCGCCAGCAGCCCCACAGTGGGGCTCAATTCACCCCTCCACTTT
TRBD2 | TRBJ2-1 | TRBV9 | CASSAPLAGVTLYNEQFF | TGTGCCAGCAGCGCGCCCCTAGCGGGAGTCACTCTTTACAATGAGCAGTTCTTC
. | TRBJ2-2 | TRBV7-2 | CASSPQNTGELFF | TGTGCCAGCAGCCCACAGAACACCGGGGAGCTGTTTTTT
. | TRBJ1-1 | TRBV18 | CASSPSSRSMNTEAFF | TGTGCCAGCTCACCCAGTTCTCGGAGTATGAACACTGAAGCTTTCTTT
TRBD1 | TRBJ1-1 | TRBV4-2 | CASSPATGFTEAFF | TGTGCCAGCAGCCCCGCGACAGGGTTTACTGAAGCTTTCTTT
TRBD2 | TRBJ2-7 | TRBV5-1 | CASSLAGRGGTYEQYF | TGCGCCAGCAGCTTGGCAGGGCGGGGGGGCACCTACGAGCAGTACTTC
TRBD1 | TRBJ1-2 | TRBV27 | CASSAGQGEYGYTF | TGTGCCAGCAGTGCTGGACAGGGTGAATATGGCTACACCTTC
. | TRBJ1-1 | TRBV2 | CASEGTNTEAFF | TGTGCCAGCGAGGGAACGAACACTGAAGCTTTCTTT
TRBD2 | TRBJ2-5 | TRBV5-1 | CASSVASGGRGETQYF | TGCGCCAGCAGCGTCGCTAGCGGGGGCCGAGGAGAGACCCAGTACTTC
TRBD1 | TRBJ1-1 | TRBV25-1 | CASSGLQGRSEAFF | TGTGCCAGCAGTGGATTACAGGGGCGCTCTGAAGCTTTCTTT
. | TRBJ2-2 | TRBV19 | CASSIRGGQVNTGELFF | TGTGCCAGTAGTATAAGGGGAGGACAGGTAAACACCGGGGAGCTGTTTTTT
TRBD2 | TRBJ2-7 | TRBV5-4 | CASSPLAGETYEQYF | TGTGCCAGCAGCCCTTTAGCGGGAGAGACCTACGAGCAGTACTTC
TRBD1 | TRBJ1-1 | TRBV29-1 | CSGTGALNTEAFF | TGCAGCGGTACAGGGGCTCTGAACACTGAAGCTTTCTTT
. | TRBJ1-2 | TRBV7-9 | CASTTESRIYTF | TGTGCCAGCACCACTGAGAGCAGGATCTACACCTTC
TRBD1 | TRBJ1-2 | TRBV19 | CASSEQGAHIYGYTF | TGTGCCAGTAGCGAGCAGGGGGCGCATATCTATGGCTACACCTTC
TRBD1 | TRBJ2-7 | TRBV15 | CATSTRGQAYEQYF | TGTGCCACCAGCACAAGGGGGCAGGCCTACGAGCAGTACTTC
. | TRBJ1-1 | TRBV11-3 | CASSLYPNTEAFF | TGTGCCAGCAGCTTATATCCGAACACTGAAGCTTTCTTT
TRBD2 | TRBJ2-2 | TRBV11-3 | CASRGLGLAGGNYTGELFF | TGTGCCAGCAGGGGACTCGGACTAGCGGGAGGAAACTACACCGGGGAGCTGTTTTTT
. | TRBJ1-1 | TRBV6-5 | CASRARRGGCEAFF | TGTGCCAGCAGAGCTAGACGGGGGGGGTGTGAAGCTTTCTTT
. | TRBJ2-2 | TRBV10-1 | CASSVGSDLELFF | TGCGCCAGCAGTGTAGGCAGCGACTTGGAGCTGTTTTTT
TRBD1 | TRBJ1-1 | TRBV6-6 | CASSDRGYDTEAFF | TGTGCCAGCAGTGACAGGGGTTATGACACTGAAGCTTTCTTT
. | TRBJ1-4 | TRBV4-1 | CASSQEGSLRPDEKLFF | TGCGCCAGCAGCCAAGAGGGGAGCTTACGGCCGGATGAAAAACTGTTTTTT
. | TRBJ2-1 | TRBV4-2 | CASSQAAADPDNEQFF | TGTGCCAGCAGCCAAGCGGCAGCGGACCCCGACAATGAGCAGTTCTTC
. | TRBJ2-7 | TRBV19 | CASSTSSYEQYF | TGTGCCAGTAGTACCTCCAGCTACGAGCAGTACTTC
. | TRBJ2-7 | TRBV4-2 | CASSQDATGAPYEQYF | TGTGCCAGCAGCCAAGATGCAACGGGAGCACCCTACGAGCAGTACTTC
. | TRBJ1-1 | TRBV11-3 | CASSPGRGTEAFF | TGTGCCAGCAGCCCCGGGAGGGGGACTGAAGCTTTCTTT
TRBD2 | TRBJ2-1 | TRBV29-1 | CSVEKASGEQFF | TGCAGCGTTGAAAAGGCTAGCGGTGAGCAGTTCTTC
TRBD1 | TRBJ2-7 | TRBV6-5 | CASSRTGGAYEQYF | TGTGCCAGCAGCCGTACAGGGGGCGCCTACGAGCAGTACTTC
. | TRBJ1-1 | TRBV6-5 | CASSYSQRNTEAFF | TGTGCCAGCAGTTACTCACAACGGAACACTGAAGCTTTCTTT